This TCR beta chain was profiled in a study of blood T cells in healthy people across ages. The study's findings and limits: Versus aged donors, long-lived donors had higher diversity and more naive CD4+ cells.

Note on this clonotype: Its target is not known.

A second PCR, run for about 7 to 11 cycles, used a sample-barcoded 5' primer plus a J-beta primer mix. TCRdb processed the 5' RACE reads anew with MiXCR; each CDR3 protein has one entry. The sample includes 700,000 to 950,000 distinct CDR3 sequences, 58% of them seen just once. Losses at the gene ends were 6 bases for V and 7 bases for J; bases not matched to a gene: 12. The CDR3 is 16 residues long. The germline gives CDR1 MNHNS, CDR2 SASEGT. This TCR was recovered from a man aged 25 to 40 in good health. This chain joins TRBV6-1 and TRBJ2-5; TRBD1 matches at 12 bases. Sequencing was performed on blood. CDR3: CASRVGTGGASATQYF. In DNA, the CDR3 is TGTGCCAGCAGGGTCGGGACAGGGGGCGCTTCGGCGACCCAGTACTTC.